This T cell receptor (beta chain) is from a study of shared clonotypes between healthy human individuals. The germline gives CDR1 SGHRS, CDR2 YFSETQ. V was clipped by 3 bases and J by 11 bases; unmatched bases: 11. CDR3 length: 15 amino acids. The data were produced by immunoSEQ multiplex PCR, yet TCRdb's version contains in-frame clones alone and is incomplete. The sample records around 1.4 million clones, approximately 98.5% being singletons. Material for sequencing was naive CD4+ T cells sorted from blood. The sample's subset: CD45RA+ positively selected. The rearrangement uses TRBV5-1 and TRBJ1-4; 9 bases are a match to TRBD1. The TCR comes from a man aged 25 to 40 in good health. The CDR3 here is CASSSQIDRGEKLFF. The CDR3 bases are TGCGCCAGCAGCTCCCAAATAGACAGGGGGGAGAAACTGTTTTTT.